The clone carrying this T cell receptor beta chain was found once. Its specificity is not known. The CDR3 is 16 amino acids. Trimming took 8 bases from V and 7 from J; bases not matched to a gene: 10. The PCR made use of 60 Vbeta and 13 Jbeta primers. Profiling relied on immunoSEQ multiplex PCR, and the TCRdb table lists in-frame clones only, not all of them. The table lists 95,000 to 110,000 clones, 60% to 80% of them singletons, with approximately 4.3% in the top ten. This sample was taken from a study of cytomegalovirus exposure and HLA in healthy donors. Overall study findings and caveats: Accurate prediction of most subjects' HLA-A and HLA-B alleles from TCR beta sequences was reported.

The chain combines TRBV23-1 with TRBJ2-2, with TRBD2 identical over 13 bases. TRBV23-1 is identified as an open reading frame with a role that is uncertain. The TCR comes from a man aged 45 to 65 in good health and CMV-seropositive. The sequenced sample was PBMCs. CDR3 nucleotide sequence: TGCGCCAGCCCTACTAGCGGGAGGGCCGGAGGCGGGGAGCTGTTTTTT. This codes for CASPTSGRAGGGELFF.